Each of the 10 T cell receptor beta chains below was sequenced from the same sample in a study of T-cell reconstitution after alpha-beta-depleted transplantation in children. TCRbeta library preparation incorporated unique molecular identifiers. A single record per CDR3 protein comes from TCRdb applying MiXCR to the PCR reads. The sample yields about 600,000 distinct CDR3 sequences, about 10% seen once. Sequencing used PBMCs from the stem cell graft donor, obtained from the stem cell graft. The receptors here all came from a human donor who donated a stem cell graft to a child with acute myeloid leukemia.

Many counts were recorded for this clonotype. The chain is built from TRBV27 and TRBJ2-5; D perhaps matches TRBD2 (5 bases). Trimming shortened V by 4 bases and J by 5 bases, and 14 bases separated the two germline ends. Germline assignment: CDR1 MNHEY and CDR2 SMNVEV (reference sequence). The CDR3 runs to 14 residues. CDR3 loop: CASSSTYGGETQYF. As DNA, the CDR3 is TGTGCCAGCAGTTCCACCTACGGCGGGGAGACCCAGTACTTC.

This clonotype has only a few counts. The chain joins TRBV11-2 to TRBJ2-1, with 14 bases fitting TRBD2. Germline lookup yields CDR1 SGHAT and CDR2 FQNNGV. Trimming took 5 bases from V and 2 from J; bases not matched to a gene: 8. The CDR3 is made up of 18 amino acids. The CDR3 region has the DNA TGTGCCAGCAGCCGAGGGACTAGCGGGAGTCGGACCTACAATGAGCAGTTCTTC. Protein: CASSRGTSGSRTYNEQFF.

This clonotype was seen many times. The V gene is TRBV29-1, the J gene TRBJ2-1; TRBD2 is a possible D gene (5 bases). Germline assignment: CDR1 SQVTM and CDR2 ANQGSEA. The CDR3 has 18 residues. V was pared by 0 bases and J by 0 bases, with 18 bases between. CDR3 coding DNA: TGCAGCGTTGAAGATATCTATAAGTGGACTGACTCCTACAATGAGCAGTTCTTC. Translating it yields CSVEDIYKWTDSYNEQFF.

This chain joins TRBV29-1 and TRBJ1-6, with 7 positions matching TRBD1. The CDR3 runs 13 residues. The germline V gene encodes CDR1 SQVTM and CDR2 ANQGSEA. V trimming: 4 bases; J trimming: 10 bases; junction bases outside the gene matches: 7. The CDR3 loop is CSVGEGAASPLHF. In DNA form, the CDR3 reads TGCAGCGTTGGGGAGGGGGCTGCCTCACCCCTCCACTTT.

Points on this clonotype: At one end, the junction sequence differs from germline, possibly due to a read error. The V gene is TRBV7-2, the J gene TRBJ1-2; D remains unclear. The CDR3 has 13 amino acids. The germline V gene encodes CDR1 SGHTA and CDR2 FQGNSA. CDR3 nucleotides: TGTGCCAGCACCTTACAGCTCCCCTATGGCTACACCTTC. It yields the protein CASTLQLPYGYTF.

This clonotype was picked up a small number of times. The V and J genes are TRBV28 and TRBJ2-5; the D is unclear. Germline V lookup: CDR1 MDHEN, CDR2 SYDVKM. This CDR3 has 11 amino acids. Trimming cost V 7 bases and J 3 bases, with 6 bases left between them. The CDR3 sequence is CASTSEETQYF. In DNA, the CDR3 is TGTGCCAGCACGAGCGAAGAGACCCAGTACTTC.

This clonotype was counted between two and nine times. The gene calls are TRBV24-1 and TRBJ1-6; D ambiguous. Germline assignment: CDR1 KGHDR and CDR2 SFDVKD. Trimming left V 5 bases short and J 9 bases short, with 7 bases between. This CDR3 is 12 amino acids long. CDR3 DNA sequence: TGTGCCACCAGTGCCGGGTCTTCACCCCTCCACTTT. Its translation is CATSAGSSPLHF.

With regard to this clonotype: A much more abundant neighbour one base away suggests this may be a read error. The chain couples TRBV29-1 to TRBJ2-3, with D tentatively TRBD2 (6 bases). V lost 6 bases and J lost 6, with 19 bases in between. Germline CDR1 is SQVTM and CDR2 is ANQGSEA. CDR3 length: 14 amino acids. The CDR3 nucleotides are TGCAGCGTAGAGAGCGGGTGGTTAGAGGATACGCAGTATTTT. It encodes CSVESGWLEDTQYF.

The V and J genes are TRBV20-1 and TRBJ2-7; 10 bases match TRBD2. Germline V lookup: CDR1 DFQATT, CDR2 SNEGSKA (reference sequence). The CDR3 length is 14 residues. Unmatched junction bases numbered 9, after V lost 6 bases and J lost 4 bases. The CDR3 DNA reads as TGCAGTGCGCCGACTCGGACTAGCGGATACGAGCAGTACTTC. It is translated as CSAPTRTSGYEQYF.

This clonotype showed up just a few times. The rearrangement joins TRBV28 to TRBJ2-3, with D hard to call. The CDR3 has 15 amino acids. V lost 5 bases and J lost 1, with 13 bases in between. Germline V gene lookup returns CDR1 MDHEN and CDR2 SYDVKM. As DNA, the CDR3 is TGTGCCAGCAGTCTGTCTCAAATGGGCACAGATACGCAGTATTTT. Protein product: CASSLSQMGTDTQYF.